This T cell receptor beta chain was sequenced for a study of T cell responses to AZD1222 COVID-19 vaccine. Using immunoSEQ multiplex PCR, the repertoire was profiled, and TCRdb retains in-frame clones only, with some absent. The profile covers 100,000 to 150,000 clones, with 70% to 90% appearing a single time and approximately 30% taken by the ten largest. V was trimmed by 1 base and J by 7 bases, leaving 10 bases between them. Germline values: CDR1 SNHLY, CDR2 FYNNEI. This CDR3 spans 14 amino acids. This TCR was sampled from an adult in good health. Sequencing used peripheral blood, obtained on day 0 of AZD1222 vaccination. The chain couples TRBV2 to TRBJ2-2; D is possibly TRBD2 (5 bases). CDR3 in amino acids: CASSEVRAGGELFF. In nucleotides, the CDR3 is TGTGCCAGCAGTGAAGTGCGGGCCGGCGGGGAGCTGTTTTTT.